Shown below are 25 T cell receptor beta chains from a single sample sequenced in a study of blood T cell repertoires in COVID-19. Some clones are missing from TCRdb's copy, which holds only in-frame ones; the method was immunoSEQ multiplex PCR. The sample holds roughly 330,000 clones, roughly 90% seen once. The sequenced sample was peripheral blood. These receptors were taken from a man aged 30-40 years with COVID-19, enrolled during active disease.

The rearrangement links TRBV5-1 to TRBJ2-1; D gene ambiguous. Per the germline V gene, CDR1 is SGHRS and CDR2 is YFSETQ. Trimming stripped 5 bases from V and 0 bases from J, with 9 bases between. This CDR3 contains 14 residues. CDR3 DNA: TGCGCCAGCAGTTTCACTAACTCCTACAATGAGCAGTTCTTC. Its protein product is CASSFTNSYNEQFF.

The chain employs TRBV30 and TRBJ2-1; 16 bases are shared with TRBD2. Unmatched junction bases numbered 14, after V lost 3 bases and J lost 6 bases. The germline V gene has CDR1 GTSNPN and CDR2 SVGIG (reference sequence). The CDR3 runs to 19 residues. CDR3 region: CAWSPTGTSGRAWPNEQFF. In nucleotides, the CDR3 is TGTGCCTGGAGCCCCACAGGGACTAGCGGGAGGGCCTGGCCCAATGAGCAGTTCTTC.

This chain's CDR3 is CASSPRGGPTYEQYF. The CDR3, as DNA: TGTGCCAGTAGTCCCCGGGGGGGCCCTACCTACGAGCAGTACTTC. The J gene is TRBJ2-7, the V gene TRBV19; 8 bases line up with TRBD2. The J segment lost 2 bases and the V segment lost 5 bases, leaving 8 bases of the junction unmatched. This CDR3 spans 15 amino acids. Germline values: CDR1 LNHDA, CDR2 SQIVND (reference sequence).

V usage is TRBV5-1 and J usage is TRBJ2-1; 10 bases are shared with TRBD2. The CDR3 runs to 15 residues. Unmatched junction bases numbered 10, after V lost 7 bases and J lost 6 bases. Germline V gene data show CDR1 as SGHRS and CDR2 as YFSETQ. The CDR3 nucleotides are TGCGCCAGCGGATTAAGCGGGGGGGCCCCCAATGAGCAGTTCTTC. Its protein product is CASGLSGGAPNEQFF.

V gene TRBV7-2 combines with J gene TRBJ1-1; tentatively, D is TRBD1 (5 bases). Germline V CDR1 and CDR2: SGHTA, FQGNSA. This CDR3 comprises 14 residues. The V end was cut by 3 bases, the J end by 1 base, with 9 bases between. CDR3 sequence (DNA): TGTGCCAGCAGCTTTTTCCAGGGGAACACTGAAGCTTTCTTT. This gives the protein CASSFFQGNTEAFF.

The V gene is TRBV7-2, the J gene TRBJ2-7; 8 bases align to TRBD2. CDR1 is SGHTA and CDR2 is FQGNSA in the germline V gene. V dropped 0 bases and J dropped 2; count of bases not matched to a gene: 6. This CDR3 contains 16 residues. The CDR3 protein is CASSLAPLAGTYEQYF. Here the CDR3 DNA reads TGTGCCAGCAGCTTAGCCCCCCTAGCGGGTACCTACGAGCAGTACTTC.

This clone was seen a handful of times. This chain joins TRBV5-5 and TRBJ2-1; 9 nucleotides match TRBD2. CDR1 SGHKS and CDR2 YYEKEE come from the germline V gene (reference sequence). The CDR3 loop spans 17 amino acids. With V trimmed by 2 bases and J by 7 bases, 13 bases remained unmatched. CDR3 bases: TGTGCCAGCAGCTTTCGATTAGCGGGAGTGCCGGGTAATGAGCAGTTCTTC. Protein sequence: CASSFRLAGVPGNEQFF.

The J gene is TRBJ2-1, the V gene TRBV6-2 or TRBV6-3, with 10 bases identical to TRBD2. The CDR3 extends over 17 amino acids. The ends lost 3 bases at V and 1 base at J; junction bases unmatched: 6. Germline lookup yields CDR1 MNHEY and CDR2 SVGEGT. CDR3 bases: TGTGCCAGCAGTTATTCTAGCGGGAGTCAGTCCTACAATGAGCAGTTCTTC. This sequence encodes CASSYSSGSQSYNEQFF.

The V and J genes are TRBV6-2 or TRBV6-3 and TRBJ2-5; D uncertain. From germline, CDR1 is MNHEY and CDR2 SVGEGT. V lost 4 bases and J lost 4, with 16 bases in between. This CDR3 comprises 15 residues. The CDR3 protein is CASSSEDHPTETQYF. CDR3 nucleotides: TGTGCCAGCAGTTCAGAGGATCACCCCACAGAGACCCAGTACTTC.

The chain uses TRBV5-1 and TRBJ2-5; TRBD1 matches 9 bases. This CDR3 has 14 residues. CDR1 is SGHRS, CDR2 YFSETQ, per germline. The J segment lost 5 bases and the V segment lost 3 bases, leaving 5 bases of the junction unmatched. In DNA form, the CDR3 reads TGCGCCAGCAGCTCCGGGACAGGGCCGGAGACCCAGTACTTC. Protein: CASSSGTGPETQYF. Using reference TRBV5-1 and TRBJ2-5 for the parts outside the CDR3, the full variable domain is KAGVTQTPRYLIKTRGQQVTLSCSPISGHRSVSWYQQTPGQGLQFLFEYFSETQRNKGNFPGRFSGRQFSNSRSEMNVSTLELGDSALYLCASSSGTGPETQYFGPGTRLLVL.

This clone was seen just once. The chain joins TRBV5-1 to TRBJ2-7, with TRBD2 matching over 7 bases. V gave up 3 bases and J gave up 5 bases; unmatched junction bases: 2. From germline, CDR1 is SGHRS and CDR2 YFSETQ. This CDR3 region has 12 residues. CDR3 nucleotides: TGCGCCAGCAGCTCGGGGGGTGACGAGCAGTACTTC. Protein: CASSSGGDEQYF.

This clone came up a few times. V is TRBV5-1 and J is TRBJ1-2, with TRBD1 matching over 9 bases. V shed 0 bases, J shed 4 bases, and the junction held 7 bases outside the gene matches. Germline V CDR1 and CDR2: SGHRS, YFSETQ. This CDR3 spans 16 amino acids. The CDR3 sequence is CASSLGGTGRTYGYTF. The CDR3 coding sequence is TGCGCCAGCAGCTTGGGCGGGACAGGGCGCACCTATGGCTACACCTTC.

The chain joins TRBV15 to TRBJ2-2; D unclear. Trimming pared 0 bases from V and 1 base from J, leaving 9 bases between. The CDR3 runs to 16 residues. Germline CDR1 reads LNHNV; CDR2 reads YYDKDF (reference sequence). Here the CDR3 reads CATSRETRRNTGELFF. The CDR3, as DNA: TGTGCCACCAGCAGAGAGACGAGGAGGAACACCGGGGAGCTGTTTTTT.

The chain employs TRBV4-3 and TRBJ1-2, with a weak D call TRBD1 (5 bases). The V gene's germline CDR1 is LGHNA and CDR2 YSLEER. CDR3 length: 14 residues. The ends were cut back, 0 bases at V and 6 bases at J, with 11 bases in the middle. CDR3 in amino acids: CASSQESGPHGYTF. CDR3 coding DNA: TGCGCCAGCAGCCAAGAGTCAGGGCCCCATGGCTACACCTTC.

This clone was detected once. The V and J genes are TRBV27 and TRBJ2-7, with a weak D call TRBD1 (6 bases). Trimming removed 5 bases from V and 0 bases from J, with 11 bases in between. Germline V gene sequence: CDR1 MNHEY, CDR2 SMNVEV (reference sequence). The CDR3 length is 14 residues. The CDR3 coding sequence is TGTGCCAGCAGTCGGGACACTAGCTCCTACGAGCAGTACTTC. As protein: CASSRDTSSYEQYF.

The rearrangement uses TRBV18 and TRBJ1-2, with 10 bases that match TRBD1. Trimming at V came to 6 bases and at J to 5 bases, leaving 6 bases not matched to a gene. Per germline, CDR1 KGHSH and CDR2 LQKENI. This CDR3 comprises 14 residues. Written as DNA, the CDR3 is TGTGCCAGCTCTCCAAGGGACAGGGGATATGGCTACACCTTC. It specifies CASSPRDRGYGYTF.

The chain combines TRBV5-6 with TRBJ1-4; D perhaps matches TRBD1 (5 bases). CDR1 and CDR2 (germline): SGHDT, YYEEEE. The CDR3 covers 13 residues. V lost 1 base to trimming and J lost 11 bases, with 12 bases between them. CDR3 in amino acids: CASSLIKSGKLFF. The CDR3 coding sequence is TGTGCCAGCAGCTTGATTAAGTCAGGGAAACTGTTTTTT.

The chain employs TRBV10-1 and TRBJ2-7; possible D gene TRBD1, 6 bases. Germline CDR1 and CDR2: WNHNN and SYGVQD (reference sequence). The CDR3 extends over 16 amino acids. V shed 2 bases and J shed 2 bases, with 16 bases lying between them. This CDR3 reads CASSESPGVGTYEQYF. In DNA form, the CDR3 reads TGCGCCAGCAGTGAGAGTCCAGGGGTAGGGACCTACGAGCAGTACTTC.

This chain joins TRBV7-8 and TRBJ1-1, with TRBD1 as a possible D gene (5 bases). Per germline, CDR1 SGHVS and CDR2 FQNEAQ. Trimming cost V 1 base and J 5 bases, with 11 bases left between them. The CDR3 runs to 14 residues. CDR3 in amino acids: CASSLGGGGTEAFF. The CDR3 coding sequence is TGTGCCAGCAGCTTAGGTGGGGGAGGGACTGAAGCTTTCTTT.

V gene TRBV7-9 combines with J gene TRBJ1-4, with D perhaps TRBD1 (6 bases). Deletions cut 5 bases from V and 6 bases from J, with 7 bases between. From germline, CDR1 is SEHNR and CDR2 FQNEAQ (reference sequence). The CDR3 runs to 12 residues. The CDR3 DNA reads TGTGCCAGCAGCCGACAGGATGAAAAACTGTTTTTT. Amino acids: CASSRQDEKLFF.

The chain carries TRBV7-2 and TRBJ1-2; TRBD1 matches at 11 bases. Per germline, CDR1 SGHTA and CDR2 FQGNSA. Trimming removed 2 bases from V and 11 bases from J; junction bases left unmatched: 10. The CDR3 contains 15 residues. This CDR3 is CASSLPRDRGVRYTF. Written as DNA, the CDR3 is TGTGCCAGCAGCTTACCACGGGACAGGGGGGTTCGGTACACCTTC.

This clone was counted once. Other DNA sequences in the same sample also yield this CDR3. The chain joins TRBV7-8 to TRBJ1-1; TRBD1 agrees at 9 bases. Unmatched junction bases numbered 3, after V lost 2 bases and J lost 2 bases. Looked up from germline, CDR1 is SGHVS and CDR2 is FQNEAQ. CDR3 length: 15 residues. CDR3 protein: CASSLMGQGNTEAFF. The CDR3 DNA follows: TGTGCCAGCAGCTTAATGGGACAGGGCAACACTGAAGCTTTCTTT.

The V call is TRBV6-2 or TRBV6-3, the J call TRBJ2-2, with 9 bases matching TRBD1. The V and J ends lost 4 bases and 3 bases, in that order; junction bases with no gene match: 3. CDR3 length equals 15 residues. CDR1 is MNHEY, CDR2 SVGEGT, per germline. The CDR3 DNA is TGTGCCAGCAGTTGGGACAGGGCGGACACCGGGGAGCTGTTTTTT. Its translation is CASSWDRADTGELFF.

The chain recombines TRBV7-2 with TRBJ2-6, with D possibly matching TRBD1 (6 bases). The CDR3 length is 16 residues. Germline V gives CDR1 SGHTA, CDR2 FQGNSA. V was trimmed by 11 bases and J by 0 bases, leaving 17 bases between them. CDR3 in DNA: TGTGCCGACGACAGGATCCGAACCTCTGGGGCCAACGTCCTGACTTTC. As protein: CADDRIRTSGANVLTF.

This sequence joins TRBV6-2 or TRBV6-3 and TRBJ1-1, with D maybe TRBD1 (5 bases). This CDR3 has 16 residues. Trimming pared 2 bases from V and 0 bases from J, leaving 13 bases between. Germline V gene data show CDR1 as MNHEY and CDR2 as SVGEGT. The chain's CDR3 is CASSYMGWGVNTEAFF. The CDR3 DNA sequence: TGTGCCAGCAGTTACATGGGATGGGGCGTGAACACTGAAGCTTTCTTT.